Sequencing of this TCR delta chain was carried out in a study of gamma-delta chains in newborns, infants, children. The wider study: Polyclonal expansion of innate γδ T cells after birth follows microbial exposure.

The CDR3 totals 24 residues. V was trimmed by 4 bases and J by 0 bases, leaving 31 bases between them. Germline lookup yields CDR1 TSWWSYY and CDR2 QGS. Concerning this clone: Since a far larger clone is one base different, this is likely a read error.

TCRdb applied CATT to the reads for clone calling. The sample yields some 4,200 delta-chain clones, 2.1% seen once. This chain uses TRDV1 with TRDJ3, with D perhaps matching TRDD3 (6 bases). The material sequenced was blood. The TCR sequence derives from a child who was a newborn, infant or young child, either healthy, febrile or measles-vaccinated (not recorded which). CDR3 bases: TGTGCTCTTGGGGCAAACCCGACTAGTACGGGGGAATTTATGGGCTCCTGGGACACCCGACAGATGTTTTTC. Encoded protein: CALGANPTSTGEFMGSWDTRQMFF.